The 12 T cell receptor beta chains presented below share a single source sample, sequenced in a study of cytomegalovirus exposure and HLA in healthy donors. A multiplex PCR was run with 60 Vbeta primers and 13 Jbeta primers. Sequencing used immunoSEQ multiplex PCR; TCRdb keeps in-frame clones, though not all of them. The data show roughly 160,000 clones, about three quarters seen once. The specimen sequenced was PBMCs. The receptor source for this set is a girl between 10 and 17 years old in good health and CMV-seronegative.

The J gene is TRBJ2-3, the V gene TRBV10-2; TRBD2 matches 13 bases. Looked up from germline, CDR1 is WSHSY and CDR2 is SAAADI. V shed 1 base, J shed 9 bases, and the junction held 10 bases outside the gene matches. The CDR3 is 17 residues long. The CDR3 sequence is CASSEFTSGGAISTQYF. For the CDR3, the DNA is TGCGCCAGCAGTGAGTTTACTAGCGGGGGGGCGATCAGCACGCAGTATTTT.

The V and J genes are TRBV5-1 and TRBJ2-3, with a tentative D call TRBD2 (7 bases). Germline CDR1 is SGHRS and CDR2 is YFSETQ. The CDR3 runs 16 residues. V was cut by 2 bases and J by 0 bases, with 13 bases left in between. CDR3 in amino acids: CASSLTGGPSTDTQYF. CDR3 DNA: TGCGCCAGCAGCTTAACGGGGGGCCCGAGCACAGATACGCAGTATTTT.

The CDR3 DNA is TGTGCCAGCAGCTACGGACAGATAGTGAGGCTTTATGGCTACACCTTC. Its protein product is CASSYGQIVRLYGYTF. V and J are TRBV5-6 and TRBJ1-2; a possible D gene is TRBD1 (6 bases). CDR3 length: 16 residues. The germline CDR1 and CDR2 sequences are SGHDT and YYEEEE. V was trimmed by 3 bases and J by 5 bases, leaving 20 bases between them.

V usage is TRBV5-5 and J usage is TRBJ1-5; weak D call: TRBD1 (5 bases). The V gene lost 1 base and the J gene lost 7 bases, with 12 bases spanning the gap. The CDR3 extends over 14 amino acids. The germline gives CDR1 SGHKS, CDR2 YYEKEE (reference sequence). CDR3 DNA sequence: TGTGCCAGCAGCTTGTCCGGGGGGTGGCAGCCCCAGCATTTT. It yields the protein CASSLSGGWQPQHF.

The genes are TRBV30 and TRBJ2-1; D remains ambiguous. CDR3 length equals 13 residues. Germline V gene lookup returns CDR1 GTSNPN and CDR2 SVGIG (reference sequence). V lost 0 bases, J lost 8 bases, and 11 bases lay in between. This CDR3 is CAWSVLQAYEQFF. The CDR3, as DNA: TGTGCCTGGAGTGTACTCCAGGCCTATGAGCAGTTCTTC. Combining the CDR3 with reference TRBV30 and TRBJ2-1 gives the whole variable domain SQTIHQWPATLVQPVGSPLSLECTVEGTSNPNLYWYRQAAGRGLQLLFYSVGIGQISSEVPQNLSASRPQDRQFILSSKKLLLSDSGFYLCAWSVLQAYEQFFGPGTRLTVL.

This clone has just one count. This chain connects TRBV19 to TRBJ1-2, with D uncertain. The CDR3 sequence is 13 residues long. Looked up from germline, CDR1 is LNHDA and CDR2 is SQIVND (reference sequence). V lost 4 bases to trimming and J lost 2 bases, with 8 bases between them. The CDR3 region is CASSKGGNYGYTF. CDR3 sequence (DNA): TGTGCCAGTAGTAAGGGAGGGAACTATGGCTACACCTTC. The whole variable domain, remainder taken from reference TRBV19 and TRBJ1-2, is DGGITQSPKYLFRKEGQNVTLSCEQNLNHDAMYWYRQDPGQGLRLIYYSQIVNDFQKGDIAEGYSVSREKKESFPLTVTSAQKNPTAFYLCASSKGGNYGYTFGSGTRLTVV.

Details on this clone: A junction boundary mismatches the germline segment, possibly from a read error. The chain couples TRBV7-7 to TRBJ2-1; D is perhaps TRBD1 (5 bases). This CDR3 comprises 13 residues. Looked up from germline, CDR1 is SSHAT and CDR2 is FNYEAQ (reference sequence). The CDR3 here is CASSADSRNEQFF. CDR3 nucleotides: TGTGCTAGCAGCGCTGACAGCCGCAATGAGCAGTTCTTC.

V is TRBV5-5 and J is TRBJ2-7, with no clear D. From germline, CDR1 is SGHKS and CDR2 YYEKEE (reference sequence). The CDR3 is 14 amino acids. Trimming removed 0 bases from V and 2 bases from J, with 9 bases in between. The CDR3 DNA is TGTGCCAGCAGCTTGGTGTCAGATACCTACGAGCAGTACTTC. This codes for CASSLVSDTYEQYF.

The chain carries TRBV6-5 and TRBJ2-1; 9 nucleotides agree with TRBD2. This CDR3 region has 16 residues. Trimming removed 0 bases from V and 10 bases from J; junction bases left unmatched: 10. Germline V gives CDR1 MNHEY, CDR2 SVGAGI. The CDR3 region is CASSYSSLAGSWEQFF. Written as DNA, the CDR3 is TGTGCCAGCAGTTACTCCTCCCTAGCGGGGAGTTGGGAGCAGTTCTTC.

V is TRBV19 and J is TRBJ2-1; TRBD2 agrees at 13 bases. CDR3 length: 16 residues. CDR1 and CDR2 from the germline V gene are LNHDA and SQIVND (reference sequence). Trimming removed 7 bases from V and 0 bases from J; junction bases left unmatched: 3. The CDR3 sequence is CASMTSGGSSYNEQFF. In DNA, the CDR3 is TGTGCCAGTATGACTAGCGGGGGGAGCTCCTACAATGAGCAGTTCTTC.

The V call is TRBV27, the J call TRBJ1-5; 8 bases match TRBD1. Germline loops: CDR1 MNHEY, CDR2 SMNVEV (reference sequence). The CDR3 is 16 residues long. V lost 2 bases and J lost 4; bases outside the gene matches: 7. CDR3 bases: TGTGCCAGCAGTTTAGGAGGGACAGGTTCTAATCAGCCCCAGCATTTT. Translating gives CASSLGGTGSNQPQHF.

The V call is TRBV5-1, the J call TRBJ1-4; D possibly corresponds to TRBD1 (5 bases). CDR1 and CDR2 from the germline V gene are SGHRS and YFSETQ. Trimming cost V 0 bases and J 4 bases, with 13 bases left between them. This CDR3 region has 16 residues. The CDR3 DNA reads TGCGCCAGCAGCTTGGTAGCAGGGAAGGGTAATGAAAAACTGTTTTTT. Protein product: CASSLVAGKGNEKLFF.